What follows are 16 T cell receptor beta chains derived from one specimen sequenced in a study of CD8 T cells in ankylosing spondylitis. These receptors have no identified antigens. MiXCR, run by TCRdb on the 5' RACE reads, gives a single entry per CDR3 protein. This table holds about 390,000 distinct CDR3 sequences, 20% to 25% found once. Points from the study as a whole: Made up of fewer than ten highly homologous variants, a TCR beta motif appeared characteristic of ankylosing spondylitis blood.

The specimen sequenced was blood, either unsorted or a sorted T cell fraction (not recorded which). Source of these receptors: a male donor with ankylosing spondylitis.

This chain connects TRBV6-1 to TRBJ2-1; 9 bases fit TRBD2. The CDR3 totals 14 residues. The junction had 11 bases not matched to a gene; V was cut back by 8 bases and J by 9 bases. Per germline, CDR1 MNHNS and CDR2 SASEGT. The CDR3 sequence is CASRGLAGPGEQFF. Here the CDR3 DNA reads TGTGCCAGCCGAGGGCTAGCGGGACCCGGTGAGCAGTTCTTC.

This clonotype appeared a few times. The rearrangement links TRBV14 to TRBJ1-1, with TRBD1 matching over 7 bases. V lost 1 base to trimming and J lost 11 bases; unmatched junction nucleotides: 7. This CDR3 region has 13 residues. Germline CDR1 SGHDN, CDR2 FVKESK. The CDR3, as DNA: TGTGCCAGCAGCCAAGTTAGGGGGCAGGAGGCTTTCTTT. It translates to CASSQVRGQEAFF.

For the CDR3, the DNA is TGTGCCAGCAGTTACTACCAATCCTACAATGAGCAGTTCTTC. As protein: CASSYYQSYNEQFF. J is TRBJ2-1 and V is TRBV6-5; D not certain. The CDR3 covers 14 residues. Germline-derived CDR1 and CDR2 are MNHEY and SVGAGI. V was cut by 1 base and J by 1 base, with 5 bases left in between.

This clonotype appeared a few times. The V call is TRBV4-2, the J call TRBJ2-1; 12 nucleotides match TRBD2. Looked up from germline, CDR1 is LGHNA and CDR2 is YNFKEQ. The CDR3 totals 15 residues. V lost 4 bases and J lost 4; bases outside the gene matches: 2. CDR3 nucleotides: TGTGCCAGCAGCCGGACTAGCGGGAATTACAATGAGCAGTTCTTC. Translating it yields CASSRTSGNYNEQFF.

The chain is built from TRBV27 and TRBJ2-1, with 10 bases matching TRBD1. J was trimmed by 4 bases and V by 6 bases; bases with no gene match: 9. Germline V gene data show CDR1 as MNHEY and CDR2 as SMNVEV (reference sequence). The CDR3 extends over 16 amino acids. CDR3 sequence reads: CASSRPPGQGYNEQFF. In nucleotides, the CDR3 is TGTGCCAGCAGCCGCCCCCCGGGACAGGGGTACAATGAGCAGTTCTTC.

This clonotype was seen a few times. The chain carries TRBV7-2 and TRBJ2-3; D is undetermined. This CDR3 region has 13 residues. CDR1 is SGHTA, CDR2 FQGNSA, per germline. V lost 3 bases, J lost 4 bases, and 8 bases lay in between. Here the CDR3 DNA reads TGTGCCAGCAGCTTCCCAGGCTCAGATACGCAGTATTTT. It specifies CASSFPGSDTQYF.

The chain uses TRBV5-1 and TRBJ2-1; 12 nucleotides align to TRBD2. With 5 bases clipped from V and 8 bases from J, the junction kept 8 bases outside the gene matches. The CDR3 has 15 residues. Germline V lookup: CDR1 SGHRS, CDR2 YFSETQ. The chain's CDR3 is CASSLLAGGSDEQFF. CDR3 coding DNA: TGCGCCAGCAGTTTACTAGCGGGAGGAAGCGATGAGCAGTTCTTC.

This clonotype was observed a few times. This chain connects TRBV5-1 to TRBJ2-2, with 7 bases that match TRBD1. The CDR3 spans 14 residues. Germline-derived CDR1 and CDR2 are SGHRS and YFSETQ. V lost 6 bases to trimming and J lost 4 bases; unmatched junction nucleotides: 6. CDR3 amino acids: CASTGQLTTGELFF. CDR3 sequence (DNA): TGCGCCAGCACGGGACAGTTGACCACCGGGGAGCTGTTTTTT.

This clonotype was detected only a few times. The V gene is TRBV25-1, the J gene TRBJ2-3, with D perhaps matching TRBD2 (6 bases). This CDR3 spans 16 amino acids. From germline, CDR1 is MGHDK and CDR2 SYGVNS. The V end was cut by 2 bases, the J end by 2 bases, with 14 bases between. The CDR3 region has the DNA TGTGCCAGCAGTGAAAGCTCGGGAGCAGTCACAGATACGCAGTATTTT. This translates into CASSESSGAVTDTQYF.

The CDR3 sequence is CAWRAGVGAIGGELFF. The CDR3 bases are TGTGCCTGGAGGGCCGGGGTGGGGGCTATTGGCGGGGAGCTGTTTTTT. The J gene is TRBJ2-2, the V gene TRBV30, with D perhaps TRBD1 (6 bases). V gave up 3 bases and J gave up 7 bases, with 21 bases separating them. This CDR3 has 16 amino acids. Germline V gene lookup returns CDR1 GTSNPN and CDR2 SVGIG (reference sequence).

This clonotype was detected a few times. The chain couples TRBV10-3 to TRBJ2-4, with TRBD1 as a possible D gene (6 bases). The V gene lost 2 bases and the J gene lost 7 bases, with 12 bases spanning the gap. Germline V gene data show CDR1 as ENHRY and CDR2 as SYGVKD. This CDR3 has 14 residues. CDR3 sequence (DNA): TGTGCCATCAGTGAGCCGGATACAGGGAACATTCAGTACTTC. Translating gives CAISEPDTGNIQYF.

CDR3 DNA sequence: TGTGCCAGCAGTCCCGGGACAGGGCTAACCTACGAGCAGTACTTC. Translation gives CASSPGTGLTYEQYF. The chain has TRBV6-1 and TRBJ2-7; 9 positions agree with TRBD1. V dropped 5 bases and J dropped 2; count of bases not matched to a gene: 7. Germline-derived CDR1 and CDR2 are MNHNS and SASEGT. CDR3 length: 15 residues.

The CDR3 reads CAWSQLAGPSSYEQYF. CDR3 DNA sequence: TGTGCCTGGAGTCAGCTAGCGGGACCGAGCTCCTACGAGCAGTACTTC. V usage is TRBV30 and J usage is TRBJ2-7, with 9 bases that match TRBD2. Trimming cost V 2 bases and J 0 bases; bases outside gene matches: 8. The length of the CDR3 is 16 residues. Germline assignment: CDR1 GTSNPN and CDR2 SVGIG (reference sequence).

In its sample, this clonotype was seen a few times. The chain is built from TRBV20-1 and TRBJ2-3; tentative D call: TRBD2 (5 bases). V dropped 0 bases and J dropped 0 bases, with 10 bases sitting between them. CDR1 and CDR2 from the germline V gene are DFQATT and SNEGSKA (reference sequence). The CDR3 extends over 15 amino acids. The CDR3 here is CSARDGRGSTDTQYF. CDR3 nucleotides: TGCAGTGCTAGAGATGGGCGCGGGAGCACAGATACGCAGTATTTT.

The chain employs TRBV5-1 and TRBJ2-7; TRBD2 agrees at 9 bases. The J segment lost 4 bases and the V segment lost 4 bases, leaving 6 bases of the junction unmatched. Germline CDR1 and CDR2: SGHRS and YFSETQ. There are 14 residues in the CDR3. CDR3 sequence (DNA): TGCGCCAGCAGCGGGGGACTAGCAGGATACGAGCAGTACTTC. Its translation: CASSGGLAGYEQYF.

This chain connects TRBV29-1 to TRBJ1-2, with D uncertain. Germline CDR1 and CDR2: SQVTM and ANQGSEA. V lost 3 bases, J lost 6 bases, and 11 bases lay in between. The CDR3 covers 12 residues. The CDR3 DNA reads TGCAGCGTTGATTCGGGGTTGGATGGCTACACCTTC. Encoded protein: CSVDSGLDGYTF.